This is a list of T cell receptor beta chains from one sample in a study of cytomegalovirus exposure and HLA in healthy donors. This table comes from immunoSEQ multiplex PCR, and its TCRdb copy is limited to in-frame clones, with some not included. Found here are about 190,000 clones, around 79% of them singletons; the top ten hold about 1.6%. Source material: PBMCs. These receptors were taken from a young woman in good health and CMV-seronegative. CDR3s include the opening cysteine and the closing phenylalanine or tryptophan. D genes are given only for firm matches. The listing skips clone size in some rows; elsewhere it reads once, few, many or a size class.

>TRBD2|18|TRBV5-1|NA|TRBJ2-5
CASSYSIRTSGKAETQYF
TGCGCCAGCAGCTACTCGATAAGGACTAGCGGGAAGGCGGAGACCCAGTACTTC
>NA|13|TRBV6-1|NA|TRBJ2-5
CAILGGISETQYF
TGTGCCATCCTAGGTGGTATCTCCGAGACCCAGTACTTC
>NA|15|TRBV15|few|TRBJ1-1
CATSTQEGRLRSAFF
TGTGCCACCAGCACCCAGGAGGGGCGTCTAAGGTCAGCTTTCTTT
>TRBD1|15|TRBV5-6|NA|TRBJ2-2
CASSLDRGQVGELFF
TGTGCCAGCAGCTTGGACAGGGGGCAGGTCGGGGAGCTGTTTTTT
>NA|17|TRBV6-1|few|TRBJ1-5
CASSELAGSVFNQPQHF
TGTGCCAGCAGTGAATTGGCCGGCAGCGTTTTCAATCAGCCCCAGCATTTT
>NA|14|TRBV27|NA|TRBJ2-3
CASSFRGGGDTQYF
TGTGCCAGCAGTTTTCGGGGTGGAGGAGATACGCAGTATTTT
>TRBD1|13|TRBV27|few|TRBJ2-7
CASKGQGVYEQYF
TGTGCCAGTAAGGGACAGGGAGTATACGAGCAGTACTTC
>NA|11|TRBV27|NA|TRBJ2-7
CASSSPTEQYF
TGTGCCAGCAGTTCACCTACCGAGCAGTACTTC
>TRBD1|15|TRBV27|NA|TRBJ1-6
CASSLVTGRNSPLHF
TGTGCCAGCAGTTTAGTGACAGGGCGTAATTCACCCCTCCACTTT
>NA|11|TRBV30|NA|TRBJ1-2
CAWEQGQGYTF
TGTGCCTGGGAGCAGGGTCAGGGCTACACCTTC
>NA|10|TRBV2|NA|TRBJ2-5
CASVEGTQYF
TGTGCCAGCGTCGAGGGGACCCAGTACTTC
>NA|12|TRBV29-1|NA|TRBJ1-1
CSVERGNTEAFF
TGCAGCGTTGAACGGGGGAACACTGAAGCTTTCTTT
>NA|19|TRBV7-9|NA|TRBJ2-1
CASSLGILGQLSSYNEQFF
TGTGCCAGCAGCTTAGGAATTTTGGGGCAACTTAGCTCCTACAATGAGCAGTTCTTC
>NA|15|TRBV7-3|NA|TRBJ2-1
CASSLMPVSYNEQFF
TGTGCCAGCAGCTTGATGCCGGTCTCCTACAATGAGCAGTTCTTC
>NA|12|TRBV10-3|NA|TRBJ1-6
CAISGGNSPLHF
TGTGCCATCAGCGGGGGGAATTCACCCCTCCACTTT
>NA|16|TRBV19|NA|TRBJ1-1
CASSIDDTGSNTEAFF
TGTGCCAGTAGTATCGACGATACAGGGTCGAACACTGAAGCTTTCTTT
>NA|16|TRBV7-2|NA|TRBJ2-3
CASSSPVVSSTDTQYF
TGTGCCAGCAGCTCGCCGGTGGTGTCTAGCACAGATACGCAGTATTTT
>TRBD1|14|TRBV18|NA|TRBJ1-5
CASSFRDREVPQHF
TGTGCCAGCTCTTTCCGGGACAGGGAGGTGCCCCAGCATTTT
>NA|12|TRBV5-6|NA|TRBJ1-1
CASSSGSTEAFF
TGTGCCAGCAGCTCAGGGTCCACTGAAGCTTTCTTT
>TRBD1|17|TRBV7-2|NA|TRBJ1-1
CASSLVATGGMNTEAFF
TGTGCCAGCAGCTTAGTGGCTACAGGGGGCATGAACACTGAAGCTTTCTTT
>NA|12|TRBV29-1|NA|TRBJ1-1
CSVKTGDTEAFF
TGCAGCGTGAAAACAGGTGACACTGAAGCTTTCTTT
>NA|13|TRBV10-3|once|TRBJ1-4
CAISRGVGEKLFF
TGTGCCATCAGTCGGGGGGTGGGTGAAAAACTGTTTTTT
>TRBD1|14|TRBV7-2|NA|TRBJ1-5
CASSPGGGNQPQHF
TGTGCCAGCAGTCCAGGGGGAGGCAATCAGCCCCAGCATTTT
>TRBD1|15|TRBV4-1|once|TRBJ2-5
CASSPRGQGGETQYF
TGCGCCAGCAGCCCCCGAGGACAGGGCGGTGAGACCCAGTACTTC
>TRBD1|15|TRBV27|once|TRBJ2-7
CASRHRGAGTYEQYF
TGTGCCAGCAGACACAGGGGGGCTGGAACCTACGAGCAGTACTTC
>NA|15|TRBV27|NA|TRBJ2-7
CASSLVLDSSHEQYF
TGTGCCAGCAGTTTAGTCCTGGACTCCAGCCACGAGCAGTACTTC
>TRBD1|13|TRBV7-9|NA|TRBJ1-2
CASSRTGARGYTF
TGTGCCAGCAGCAGAACAGGGGCGCGGGGCTACACCTTC
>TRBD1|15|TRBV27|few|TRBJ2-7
CASSLSGQGVYEQYF
TGTGCCAGCAGTTTATCGGGACAGGGAGTTTACGAGCAGTACTTC
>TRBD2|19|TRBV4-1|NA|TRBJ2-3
CASSQKIIGTSGRGDTQYF
TGCGCCAGCAGCCAAAAGATTATCGGGACTAGCGGGAGGGGAGATACGCAGTATTTT
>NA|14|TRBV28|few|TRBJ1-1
CASSEVSLYTEAFF
TGTGCCAGCAGCGAGGTTTCTTTGTACACTGAAGCTTTCTTT
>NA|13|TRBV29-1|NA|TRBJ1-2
CSVVFDLDYGYTF
TGCAGCGTTGTTTTTGACCTAGACTATGGCTACACCTTC
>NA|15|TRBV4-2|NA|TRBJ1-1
CASSQDIWGLAEAFF
TGTGCCAGCAGCCAAGATATCTGGGGACTTGCTGAAGCTTTCTTT
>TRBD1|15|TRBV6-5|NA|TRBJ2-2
CASSSGTAYTGELFF
TGTGCCAGCAGTTCCGGGACAGCTTACACCGGGGAGCTGTTTTTT
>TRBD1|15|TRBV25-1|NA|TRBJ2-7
CASSGTGTGSYEQYF
TGTGCCAGCAGTGGTACCGGGACAGGGTCCTACGAGCAGTACTTC
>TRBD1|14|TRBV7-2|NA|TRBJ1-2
CASSSRGMIDGYTF
TGTGCCAGCAGCTCCAGGGGGATGATAGATGGCTACACCTTC
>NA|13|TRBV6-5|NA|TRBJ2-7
CASSPHQGYEQYF
TGTGCCAGCAGCCCTCACCAGGGGTACGAGCAGTACTTC
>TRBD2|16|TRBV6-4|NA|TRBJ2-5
CASSAGTSGGQETQYF
TGTGCCAGCAGTGCCGGGACTAGCGGTGGCCAAGAGACCCAGTACTTC
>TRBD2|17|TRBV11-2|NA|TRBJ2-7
CASTYWTSGSLAYEQYF
TGTGCCAGCACCTATTGGACTAGCGGGAGCTTGGCCTACGAGCAGTACTTC
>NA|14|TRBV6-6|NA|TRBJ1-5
CASSYSRVDQPQHF
TGTGCCAGCAGTTACTCGAGAGTCGATCAGCCCCAGCATTTT
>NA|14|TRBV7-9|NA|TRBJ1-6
CANSSRSYNSPLHF
TGTGCCAACAGCTCTAGGTCCTATAATTCACCCCTCCACTTT